The rows below give T cell receptor beta chains drawn from one sample of a study of shared clonotypes between healthy human individuals. Assay: immunoSEQ multiplex PCR; the TCRdb copy retains only in-frame clones and omits some. The sample includes 450,000 to 600,000 clones, 70% to 80% seen only once; the top ten take approximately 12%. The material sequenced was PBMCs. The receptors shown here come from a woman aged 40 to 50 in good health. Some clones in this sample may be carry-over from other donors' samples. The CDR3 runs from the conserved cysteine through the conserved F or W. The order of the fields is V gene, D gene, clone size, J gene, CDR3 DNA, CDR3 protein. D genes are given only for firm matches. For some rows the clone size is stated as once, few or many, or as a class when expanded; others skip it.

>TRBV25-1|.|.|TRBJ2-1
TGTGCCAGTGAAATGGGGGGATGGGGAAATGAGCAGTTCTTC
CASEMGGWGNEQFF
>TRBV28|TRBD1|.|TRBJ1-4
TGTGCCAGCGGGACAGGGGATGAAAAACTGTTTTTT
CASGTGDEKLFF
>TRBV5-1|TRBD1|.|TRBJ2-5
TGCGCCAGCAGTTTCAACCTTAGGGACAGCCAAGAGACCCAGTACTTC
CASSFNLRDSQETQYF
>TRBV6-4|.|.|TRBJ1-1
TGTGCCAGCAGTGAGGATCGGTACACTGAAGCTTTCTTT
CASSEDRYTEAFF
>TRBV6-5|.|.|TRBJ2-7
TGTGCCAGCAGTTCCGACCGGATAGCGGTCACCTACGAGCAGTACTTC
CASSSDRIAVTYEQYF
>TRBV19|.|once|TRBJ2-2
TGTGCCAGTTCAAGGGGGTTGCCAACGAACACCGGGGAGCTGTTTTTT
CASSRGLPTNTGELFF
>TRBV28|.|.|TRBJ2-7
TGTGCCAGCAGTTCCCGGGACACCCTCACCGAGCAGTACTTC
CASSSRDTLTEQYF
>TRBV11-3|TRBD2|.|TRBJ2-7
TGTGCCAGCAGCTTAGAAGGAAGTCCGGGGGGAGGTCTCTACGAGCAGTACTTC
CASSLEGSPGGGLYEQYF
>TRBV19|.|.|TRBJ2-1
TGTGCCAGTAGCATTTCCCCCGGCCCAGTTGGCGATGAGCAGTTCTTC
CASSISPGPVGDEQFF
>TRBV5-1|TRBD2|.|TRBJ2-7
TGCGCCAGCAGCTTGGACCTAGCGGGAGTTTCCGAGCAGTACTTC
CASSLDLAGVSEQYF
>TRBV10-3|.|.|TRBJ2-1
TGTGCCATCAGTTACGACAGCGACAATGAGCAGTTCTTC
CAISYDSDNEQFF
>TRBV7-6|.|.|TRBJ2-7
TGTGCCAGCAGCCGACAGCTACCTAACGAGCAGTACTTC
CASSRQLPNEQYF
>TRBV28|TRBD1|.|TRBJ1-4
TGTGCCAGCAGTTCCCCGGGACAGGGAAATGAAAAACTGTTTTTT
CASSSPGQGNEKLFF
>TRBV5-4|TRBD1|.|TRBJ2-5
TGTGCCAGCAGCGCAGGGACAGAAGAGACCCAGTACTTC
CASSAGTEETQYF
>TRBV4-2|.|.|TRBJ2-3
TGTGCCAGCAGCCTCCTCCGGGGTGGCACAGATACGCAGTATTTT
CASSLLRGGTDTQYF
>TRBV19|.|.|TRBJ2-7
TGTGCCAGTAGAAGTGGTGGGGAAACAGGCGAGCAGTACTTC
CASRSGGETGEQYF
>TRBV30|.|.|TRBJ1-3
TGTGCCTGGAGTGTCGCCCACTCTGGAAACACCATATATTTT
CAWSVAHSGNTIYF
>TRBV6-1|.|.|TRBJ2-5
TGTGCCAGCAGCGGGATGTGGGAGACCCAGTACTTC
CASSGMWETQYF
>TRBV30|.|.|TRBJ2-7
TGTGCCTGGAGTGTAAGTGTGCTCGAGCAGTACTTC
CAWSVSVLEQYF
>TRBV9|TRBD1|.|TRBJ1-4
TGTGCCAGCAGCGCGAGGGGACAGGGGGTAAATGAAAAACTGTTTTTT
CASSARGQGVNEKLFF
>TRBV28|.|few|TRBJ2-7
TGTGCCAGCAGTTCGGGGGATAGCTACGAGCAGTACTTC
CASSSGDSYEQYF
>TRBV5-1|.|.|TRBJ1-2
TGCGCCAGCAGACCGGGGTCGAATGCGTATGGCTACACCTTC
CASRPGSNAYGYTF
>TRBV7-2|.|.|TRBJ2-7
TGTGCCAGCAGCTTATTGGCGGGAAGGCACGAGCAGTACTTC
CASSLLAGRHEQYF
>TRBV19|.|.|TRBJ1-1
TGTGCCAGTAGTATTGGGCAGCCCTTCACTGAAGCTTTCTTT
CASSIGQPFTEAFF
>TRBV30|TRBD2|few|TRBJ2-1
TGTGCCTGGAGCCCACTAGCGGGAGGCGCTGAGCAGTTCTTC
CAWSPLAGGAEQFF
>TRBV10-2|.|once|TRBJ2-3
TGCGCCAGCAGCTCAGGGCAGGAACGGTCAGATACGCAGTATTTT
CASSSGQERSDTQYF
>TRBV4-1|.|.|TRBJ1-5
TGCGCCAGCAGCCAGGGGGTGGACCGGGGCAATCAGCCCCAGCATTTT
CASSQGVDRGNQPQHF
>TRBV30|.|.|TRBJ2-7
TGTGCCTGGAGTCCGACAACACCTGTGGGGAACGAGCAGTACTTC
CAWSPTTPVGNEQYF
>TRBV7-7|TRBD2|.|TRBJ2-7
TGTGCCAGCAGCCCCGGGGGGAACCCCTACGAGCAGTACTTC
CASSPGGNPYEQYF
>TRBV7-8|TRBD1|.|TRBJ2-5
TGTGCCAGCAGCTTATCCCCCGGGACAGGCCAAGAGACCCAGTACTTC
CASSLSPGTGQETQYF
>TRBV7-8|TRBD2|once|TRBJ2-3
TGTGCCAGCAGCTCATGGGGTAGCGGGAGGGCCCTCTCAGATACGCAGTATTTT
CASSSWGSGRALSDTQYF
>TRBV5-1|TRBD1|.|TRBJ1-1
TGCGCCAGCAGCTTAATCGGGACAGGGACCTTGAACACTGAAGCTTTCTTT
CASSLIGTGTLNTEAFF
>TRBV5-6|.|.|TRBJ2-7
TGTGCCAGCAGCTTGGCCCTCGCCTACGAGCAGTACTTC
CASSLALAYEQYF
>TRBV2|.|.|TRBJ2-7
TGTGCCAGCAGCCTAAACCACTACGAGCAGTACTTC
CASSLNHYEQYF
>TRBV10-1|TRBD2|.|TRBJ2-1
TGCGCCAGCAGTGAATCAGGACTAGCGGGAGGACCTGGGGGGCAGTTCTTC
CASSESGLAGGPGGQFF
>TRBV2|.|.|TRBJ2-1
TGTGCCAGCAGTGAGCAGCGGAGAGGCGAGCAGTTCTTC
CASSEQRRGEQFF
>TRBV28|TRBD1|.|TRBJ1-2
TGTGCCAGCAGTTCGACAAGGACAGGGGGCTATGGCTACACCTTC
CASSSTRTGGYGYTF
>TRBV6-1|.|.|TRBJ1-4
TGTGCCAGCAGTGGGGGTGCAACTAATGAAAAACTGTTTTTT
CASSGGATNEKLFF
>TRBV7-9|TRBD1|.|TRBJ1-1
TGTGCCAGCAGCTTAGGGGACAGAACTGAAGCTTTCTTT
CASSLGDRTEAFF
>TRBV19|.|few|TRBJ1-2
TGTGCCAGTAGTGAGGCGGCGGATAACTATGGCTACACCTTC
CASSEAADNYGYTF